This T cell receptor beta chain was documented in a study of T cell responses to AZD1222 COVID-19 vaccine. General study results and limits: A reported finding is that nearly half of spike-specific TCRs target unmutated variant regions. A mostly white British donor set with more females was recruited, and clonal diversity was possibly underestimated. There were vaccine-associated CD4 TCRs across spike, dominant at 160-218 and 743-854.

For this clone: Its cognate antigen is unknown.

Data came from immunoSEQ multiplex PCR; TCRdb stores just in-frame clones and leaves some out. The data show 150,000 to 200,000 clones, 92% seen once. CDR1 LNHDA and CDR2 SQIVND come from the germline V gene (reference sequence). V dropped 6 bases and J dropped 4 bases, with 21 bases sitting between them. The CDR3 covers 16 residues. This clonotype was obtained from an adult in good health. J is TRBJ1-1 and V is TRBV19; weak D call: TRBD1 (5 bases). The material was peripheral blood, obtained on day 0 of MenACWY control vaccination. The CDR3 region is CASRYQIQGSLTEAFF. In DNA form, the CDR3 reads TGTGCCAGTAGGTACCAGATTCAGGGTAGTCTCACTGAAGCTTTCTTT. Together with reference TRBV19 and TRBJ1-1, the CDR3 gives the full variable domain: DGGITQSPKYLFRKEGQNVTLSCEQNLNHDAMYWYRQDPGQGLRLIYYSQIVNDFQKGDIAEGYSVSREKKESFPLTVTSAQKNPTAFYLCASRYQIQGSLTEAFFGQGTRLTVV.